The text below deals with one TCR beta chain. Germline assignment: CDR1 MNHEY and CDR2 SMNVEV (reference sequence). There are 15 residues in the CDR3. The V segment lost 4 bases and the J segment 6 bases; nucleotides outside the gene matches: 8. This entry belongs to a study of blood T cell repertoires in COVID-19. Study overall: Whether acute or convalescent, the COVID-19 samples came from the United States, Italy and Spain. The analysed material was cDNA or gDNA that came from T cells, B-cell-depleted T cells, or PBMCs.

Original analysis: Estimation of nucleated cell counts relied on the amplification of reference gene primers. Some clones are missing from TCRdb's copy, which holds only in-frame ones; the method was immunoSEQ multiplex PCR. That table gives V, J and clone size, and the DNA gave D and trimming. The sample has over 60,000 clones, about 90% seen once. The sequence was obtained from a man in his fifties or sixties with acute or convalescent COVID-19. The sample consisted of peripheral blood. The J gene is TRBJ1-5, the V gene TRBV27, with 8 positions matching TRBD1. CDR3 region: CASSSLGQGGQPQHF. The CDR3 DNA follows: TGTGCCAGCAGTTCCCTCGGACAGGGAGGTCAGCCCCAGCATTTT.